These 29 T cell receptor beta chains were sequenced from one sample in a study of T-cell memory formation after mild COVID-19. MiXCR was run by TCRdb on the 5' RACE reads, yielding one entry per CDR3 protein. This repertoire shows hundreds of thousands of distinct CDR3 sequences, 15% to 20% found once; its top ten account for under 25%. Input material: PBMCs or a T cell subset sorted from them (not recorded which). These receptors originate from a man aged 18 to 29 who had mild COVID-19 (a few samples of this study predate the infection). Cell type and time point are not known.

This clonotype came up many times. This chain connects TRBV4-2 to TRBJ1-5; no reliable D call. The germline V gene has CDR1 LGHNA and CDR2 YNFKEQ. Trimming took 1 base from V and 9 from J, leaving 13 bases between them. This CDR3 is 14 amino acids long. CDR3 DNA sequence: TGTGCCAGCAGCCAAGGGGTGACTGTCGGGCCCCAGCATTTT. Its protein product is CASSQGVTVGPQHF.

The chain combines TRBV7-2 with TRBJ1-2, with TRBD1 as a possible D gene (5 bases). Looked up from germline, CDR1 is SGHTA and CDR2 is FQGNSA. The CDR3 contains 13 residues. Trimming shortened V by 1 base and J by 6 bases, and 9 bases separated the two germline ends. The CDR3 region is CASSLEAGHGYTF. The DNA of the CDR3 is TGTGCCAGCAGCTTAGAGGCAGGGCATGGCTACACCTTC.

This clonotype has only a few counts. The gene calls are TRBV4-3 and TRBJ1-5, with a possible D match to TRBD1 (5 bases). The CDR3 has 15 residues. Per the germline V gene, CDR1 is LGHNA and CDR2 is YSLEER. The ends were cut back, 2 bases at V and 7 bases at J, with 15 bases in the middle. The CDR3 DNA sequence: TGCGCCAGCAGCCAATCCCAGGGAGTAGGGCAGCCCCAGCATTTT. Residues: CASSQSQGVGQPQHF.

J is TRBJ1-3 and V is TRBV27; perhaps TRBD1 as D (5 bases). This CDR3 has 15 residues. Germline V lookup: CDR1 MNHEY, CDR2 SMNVEV (reference sequence). V was clipped by 6 bases and J by 2 bases, with 14 bases between them. The CDR3 DNA is TGTGCCAGCAGGCCAGGCGGGGCCCCTGGAAACACCATATATTTT. Protein product: CASRPGGAPGNTIYF.

The chain carries TRBV6-2 or TRBV6-3 and TRBJ2-1; D may be TRBD1 (5 bases). Germline CDR1 MNHEY, CDR2 SVGEGT. The CDR3 contains 13 residues. The ends were cut back, 5 bases at V and 5 bases at J, with 10 bases in the middle. CDR3 protein: CASSADINNEQFF. CDR3 in DNA: TGTGCCAGCAGTGCGGACATCAACAATGAGCAGTTCTTC.

The V gene is TRBV7-8, the J gene TRBJ2-2; 8 positions agree with TRBD2. The ends lost 5 bases at V and 5 bases at J; junction bases unmatched: 7. The CDR3 sequence is 15 residues long. Germline-derived CDR1 and CDR2 are SGHVS and FQNEAQ. This CDR3 is CASSKGLGGTGELFF. The CDR3, as DNA: TGTGCCAGCAGCAAGGGACTAGGGGGAACCGGGGAGCTGTTTTTT.

This clonotype was detected only a few times. The J gene is TRBJ1-1, the V gene TRBV3-1; D is possibly TRBD1 (6 bases). Germline V gene lookup returns CDR1 LGHDT and CDR2 YNNKEL (reference sequence). This CDR3 has 15 amino acids. Trimming pared 4 bases from V and 3 bases from J, leaving 15 bases between. This chain's CDR3 is CASSPPGAGDTEAFF. The CDR3 DNA reads TGTGCCAGCAGCCCCCCGGGGGCGGGTGACACTGAAGCTTTCTTT. The variable domain in full, completed from reference TRBV3-1 and TRBJ1-1, reads DTAVSQTPKYLVTQMGNDKSIKCEQNLGHDTMYWYKQDSKKFLKIMFSYNNKELIINETVPNRFSPKSPDKAHLNLHINSLELGDSAVYFCASSPPGAGDTEAFFGQGTRLTVV.

V is TRBV7-2 and J is TRBJ1-2; 7 bases align to TRBD1. Germline V gene data show CDR1 as SGHTA and CDR2 as FQGNSA. Trimming removed 6 bases from V and 1 base from J; junction bases left unmatched: 8. The CDR3 has 15 amino acids. The CDR3: CASRSQGRFNYGYTF. In nucleotides, the CDR3 is TGTGCCAGCAGATCACAGGGGCGGTTTAACTATGGCTACACCTTC. Full variable domain (outside the CDR3, taken from reference TRBV7-2 and TRBJ1-2): GAGVSQSPSNKVTEKGKDVELRCDPISGHTALYWYRQSLGQGLEFLIYFQGNSAPDKSGLPSDRFSAERTGGSVSTLTIQRTQQEDSAVYLCASRSQGRFNYGYTFGSGTRLTVV.

The V gene is TRBV12-3 or TRBV12-4, the J gene TRBJ2-2; D is tentatively TRBD1 or TRBD2 (5 bases each). V gave up 3 bases and J gave up 9 bases, with 14 bases separating them. CDR3 length: 14 amino acids. CDR3 region: CASSFRIGEWELFF. The CDR3 nucleotides are TGTGCCAGCAGTTTTCGGATAGGGGAGTGGGAGCTGTTTTTT.

The chain uses TRBV5-5 and TRBJ1-1; D is undetermined. The V gene's germline CDR1 is SGHKS and CDR2 YYEKEE (reference sequence). The CDR3 sequence is 12 residues long. V lost 2 bases, J lost 4 bases, and 6 bases lay in between. The CDR3, as DNA: TGTGCCAGCAGCTTCCGGAGCACTGAAGCTTTCTTT. Its translation: CASSFRSTEAFF.

The sample holds a few counts of this clonotype. V and J are TRBV5-1 and TRBJ1-4; D uncertain. This CDR3 contains 15 residues. V shed 0 bases and J shed 7 bases, with 13 bases lying between them. In germline, CDR1 is SGHRS, CDR2 YFSETQ. The CDR3 loop reads CASSLAAREVEKLFF. In DNA, the CDR3 is TGCGCCAGCAGCTTGGCCGCTCGAGAGGTTGAAAAACTGTTTTTT.

This clonotype has a handful of counts. V and J are TRBV20-1 and TRBJ2-7, with D possibly matching TRBD2 (6 bases). V was trimmed by 0 bases and J by 6 bases, leaving 12 bases between them. The CDR3 totals 13 residues. CDR1 and CDR2 (germline): DFQATT, SNEGSKA (reference sequence). The CDR3 DNA reads as TGCAGTGCTAGAGATTGGGGGGTCGGCGAGCAGTACTTC. It encodes CSARDWGVGEQYF.

In this sample, this clonotype turned up once. The chain recombines TRBV6-5 with TRBJ1-2; D gene unclear. This CDR3 contains 12 residues. Per germline, CDR1 MNHEY and CDR2 SVGAGI. V dropped 6 bases and J dropped 2 bases, with 7 bases sitting between them. The CDR3 loop is CASRGINYGYTF. As DNA, the CDR3 is TGTGCCAGCAGAGGTATAAACTATGGCTACACCTTC.

The chain combines TRBV20-1 with TRBJ2-7; D may match TRBD1 or TRBD2 (6 bases each). CDR3 size: 16 residues. Germline-derived CDR1 and CDR2 are DFQATT and SNEGSKA (reference sequence). Trimming removed 0 bases at V and 0 bases at J, with 15 bases between. The CDR3 loop is CSARDPGGSFSYEQYF. The DNA for the CDR3 is TGCAGTGCTAGAGATCCCGGGGGCAGTTTCTCCTACGAGCAGTACTTC.

The table lists this clonotype with a few counts. CDR3 bases: TGTGCCATCGGGTACTCCTACGAGCAGTACGTC. This gives the protein CAIGYSYEQYV. The chain couples TRBV10-3 to TRBJ2-7; D ambiguous. CDR3 length equals 11 residues. Germline lookup yields CDR1 ENHRY and CDR2 SYGVKD. Trimming removed 8 bases at V and 0 bases at J, with 5 bases between.

The chain carries TRBV6-5 and TRBJ2-1; no definite D call. Trimming took off 0 bases at V and 8 bases at J, with 11 bases between the two ends. The germline CDR1 and CDR2 sequences are MNHEY and SVGAGI. The CDR3 has 14 amino acids. CDR3 sequence reads: CASSYSFGSDEQFF. CDR3 coding DNA: TGTGCCAGCAGTTACTCGTTCGGCTCCGATGAGCAGTTCTTC.

The chain couples TRBV11-2 to TRBJ2-4; the D is unclear. Trimming shortened V by 4 bases and J by 0 bases, and 13 bases separated the two germline ends. This CDR3 has 16 residues. Germline V gene data show CDR1 as SGHAT and CDR2 as FQNNGV. The DNA for the CDR3 is TGTGCCAGCAGCTCGAGGTTGACCATAGCCAAAAACATTCAGTACTTC. Protein: CASSSRLTIAKNIQYF.

V usage is TRBV7-2 and J usage is TRBJ1-2, with D hard to call. V was cut by 5 bases and J by 3 bases, with 7 bases left in between. The CDR3 extends over 12 amino acids. The V gene's germline CDR1 is SGHTA and CDR2 FQGNSA. The CDR3 sequence is CASSRGYYGYTF. The CDR3 DNA follows: TGTGCCAGCAGCCGAGGTTACTATGGCTACACCTTC.

Only a few counts were recorded for this clonotype. J is TRBJ2-1 and V is TRBV9; 9 bases fit TRBD2. The germline CDR1 and CDR2 sequences are SGDLS and YYNGEE. This CDR3 has 18 residues. J gave up 4 bases and V 0 bases, and 11 bases lay outside the gene matches. CDR3 sequence: CASSVVARSTSGYNEQFF. The CDR3 nucleotides are TGTGCCAGCAGCGTAGTTGCTCGGTCAACTAGCGGGTACAATGAGCAGTTCTTC.

This clonotype was seen many times. This sequence joins TRBV5-1 and TRBJ2-3; 7 bases align to TRBD2. Germline CDR1 and CDR2: SGHRS and YFSETQ. V was pared by 5 bases and J by 3 bases, with 9 bases of the junction left unmatched. The CDR3 runs to 15 residues. CDR3 sequence reads: CASSLIGRVTDTQYF. The CDR3 region has the DNA TGCGCCAGCAGTCTGATAGGGAGGGTGACAGATACGCAGTATTTT.

The chain carries TRBV6-6 and TRBJ2-1, with D uncertain. With 7 bases removed from V and 6 bases from J, the gap between germline ends came to 13 bases. Looked up from germline, CDR1 is MNHNY and CDR2 is SVGAGI (reference sequence). The CDR3 has 13 residues. CDR3 loop: CASKVGRSNEQFF. In nucleotides, the CDR3 is TGTGCCAGCAAGGTGGGCAGGTCCAATGAGCAGTTCTTC.

This clonotype has more than one count but fewer than ten. V and J are TRBV5-1 and TRBJ2-4; D is perhaps TRBD2 (6 bases). Trimming pared 4 bases from V and 8 bases from J, leaving 16 bases between. This CDR3 has 14 amino acids. Germline loops: CDR1 SGHRS, CDR2 YFSETQ. CDR3 sequence (DNA): TGCGCCAGCAGCCTCGGGAGTCGAGGTGACATTCAGTACTTC. Protein: CASSLGSRGDIQYF.

This clonotype was detected only a few times. The J gene is TRBJ2-3, the V gene TRBV7-2; D is uncertain. Germline CDR1 and CDR2: SGHTA and FQGNSA. Trimming removed 6 bases from V and 0 bases from J, with 13 bases in between. The CDR3 runs 15 residues. The CDR3 spells CASSSWSGSTDTQYF. For the CDR3, the DNA is TGTGCCAGCAGTTCCTGGTCAGGCAGCACAGATACGCAGTATTTT.

This clonotype was seen more than once but under ten times. V usage is TRBV7-9 and J usage is TRBJ2-3, with 8 bases matching TRBD1. With V trimmed by 6 bases and J by 3 bases, 8 bases remained unmatched. This CDR3 contains 15 residues. The germline V gene encodes CDR1 SEHNR and CDR2 FQNEAQ (reference sequence). The CDR3 spells CASSLAGTGTDTQYF. The CDR3, as DNA: TGTGCCAGCAGTCTGGCGGGGACAGGAACAGATACGCAGTATTTT.

V is TRBV10-3 and J is TRBJ1-5; possible D gene TRBD1, 6 bases. Germline values: CDR1 ENHRY, CDR2 SYGVKD. V lost 9 bases and J 5 bases, leaving 14 bases between the germline ends. This CDR3 contains 13 residues. For the CDR3, the DNA is TGTGCCATAGGGGGAGAAGGGGATCAGCCCCAGCATTTT. Encoded protein: CAIGGEGDQPQHF.

This clonotype came up a few times. This chain joins TRBV6-5 and TRBJ1-1, with 11 bases matching TRBD1. With V trimmed by 6 bases and J by 6 bases, 12 bases remained unmatched. Germline V gene lookup returns CDR1 MNHEY and CDR2 SVGAGI. The CDR3 covers 16 residues. The CDR3 region has the DNA TGTGCCAGCAGCCGACCGTGGGGACAGGGGGAGGCTGAAGCTTTCTTT. Translating it yields CASSRPWGQGEAEAFF.

The gene calls are TRBV7-9 and TRBJ1-2; unclear D gene. V was pared by 4 bases and J by 0 bases, with 12 bases between. Germline V gene lookup returns CDR1 SEHNR and CDR2 FQNEAQ (reference sequence). The length of the CDR3 is 15 residues. CDR3: CASSSALEANYGYTF. The CDR3 nucleotides read TGTGCCAGCAGCTCGGCCCTGGAAGCTAACTATGGCTACACCTTC. The full variable domain, with the rest looked up from reference TRBV7-9 and TRBJ1-2, is DTGVSQNPRHKITKRGQNVTFRCDPISEHNRLYWYRQTLGQGPEFLTYFQNEAQLEKSRLLSDRFSAERPKGSFSTLEIQRTEQGDSAMYLCASSSALEANYGYTFGSGTRLTVV.

The gene calls are TRBV11-2 and TRBJ2-7; D is unresolved. V gave up 5 bases and J gave up 3 bases, with 11 bases separating them. There are 13 residues in the CDR3. From germline, CDR1 is SGHAT and CDR2 FQNNGV. This chain's CDR3 is CASSPLSVYEQYF. The CDR3 DNA reads TGTGCCAGCAGCCCTCTATCCGTCTACGAGCAGTACTTC.

This clonotype was counted a few times. The chain links TRBV9 to TRBJ1-2, with a weak D call TRBD1 (6 bases). The CDR3 runs to 14 residues. V was pared by 0 bases and J by 7 bases, with 13 bases between. In germline, CDR1 is SGDLS, CDR2 YYNGEE. The CDR3 region has the DNA TGTGCCAGCAGCGTAGAGGCGGGGGCCTTTGGCTACACCTTC. Protein product: CASSVEAGAFGYTF. Drawing the rest from reference TRBV9 and TRBJ1-2, the complete variable domain is DSGVTQTPKHLITATGQRVTLRCSPRSGDLSVYWYQQSLDQGLQFLIQYYNGEERAKGNILERFSAQQFPDLHSELNLSSLELGDSALYFCASSVEAGAFGYTFGSGTRLTVV.